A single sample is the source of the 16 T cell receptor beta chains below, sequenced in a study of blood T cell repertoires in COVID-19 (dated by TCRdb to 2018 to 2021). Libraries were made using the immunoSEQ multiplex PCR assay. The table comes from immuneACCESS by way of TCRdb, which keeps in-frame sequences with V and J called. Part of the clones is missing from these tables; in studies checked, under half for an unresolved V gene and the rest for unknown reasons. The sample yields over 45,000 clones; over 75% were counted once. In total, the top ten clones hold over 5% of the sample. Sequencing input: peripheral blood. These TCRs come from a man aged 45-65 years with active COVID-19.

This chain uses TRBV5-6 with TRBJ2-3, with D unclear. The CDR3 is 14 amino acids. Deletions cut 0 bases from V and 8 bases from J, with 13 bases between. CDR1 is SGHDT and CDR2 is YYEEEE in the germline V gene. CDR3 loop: CASSLVGSVATQYF. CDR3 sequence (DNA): TGTGCCAGCAGCTTGGTTGGGTCGGTAGCTACGCAGTATTTT. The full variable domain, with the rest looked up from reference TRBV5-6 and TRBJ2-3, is DAGVTQSPTHLIKTRGQQVTLRCSPKSGHDTVSWYQQALGQGPQFIFQYYEEEERQRGNFPDRFSGHQFPNYSSELNVNALLLGDSALYLCASSLVGSVATQYFGPGTRLTVL.

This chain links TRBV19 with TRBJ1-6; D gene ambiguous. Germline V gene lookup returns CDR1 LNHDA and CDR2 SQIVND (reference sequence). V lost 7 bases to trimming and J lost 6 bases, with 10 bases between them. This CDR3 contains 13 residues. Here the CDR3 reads CASMYSRNSPLHF. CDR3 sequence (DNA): TGTGCCAGTATGTATTCCCGTAATTCACCCCTCCACTTT.

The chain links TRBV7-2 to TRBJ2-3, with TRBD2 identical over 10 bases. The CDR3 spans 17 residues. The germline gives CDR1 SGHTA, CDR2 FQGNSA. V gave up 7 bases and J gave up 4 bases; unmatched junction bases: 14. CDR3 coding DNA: TGTGCCAGCACCCTAACCAGGCTAGCGGGAGTGGCAGATACGCAGTATTTT. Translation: CASTLTRLAGVADTQYF.

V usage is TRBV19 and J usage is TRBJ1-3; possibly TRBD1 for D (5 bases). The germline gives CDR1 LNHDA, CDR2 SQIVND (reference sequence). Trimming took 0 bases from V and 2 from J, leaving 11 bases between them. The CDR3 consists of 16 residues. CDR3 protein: CASSIDRRVAGNTIYF. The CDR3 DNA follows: TGTGCCAGTAGTATAGATCGCAGGGTGGCTGGAAACACCATATATTTT.

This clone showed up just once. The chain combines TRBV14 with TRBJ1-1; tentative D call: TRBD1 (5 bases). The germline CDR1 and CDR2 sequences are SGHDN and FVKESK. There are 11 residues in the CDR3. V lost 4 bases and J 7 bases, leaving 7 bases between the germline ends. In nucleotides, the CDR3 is TGTGCCAGCAGCCCGGGGGTTGAAGCTTTCTTT. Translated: CASSPGVEAFF.

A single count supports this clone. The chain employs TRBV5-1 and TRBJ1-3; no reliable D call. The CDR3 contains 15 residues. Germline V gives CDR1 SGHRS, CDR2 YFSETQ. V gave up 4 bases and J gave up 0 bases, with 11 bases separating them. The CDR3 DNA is TGCGCCAGCAGCGCGACACGTTCCTCTGGAAACACCATATATTTT. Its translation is CASSATRSSGNTIYF.

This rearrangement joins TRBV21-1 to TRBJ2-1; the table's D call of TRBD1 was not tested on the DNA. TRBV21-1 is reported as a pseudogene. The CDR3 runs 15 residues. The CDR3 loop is CASSKGRTGGNEQFF. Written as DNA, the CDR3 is TGTGCCAGCAGCAAAGGTCGGACAGGGGGCAATGAGCAGTTCTTC.

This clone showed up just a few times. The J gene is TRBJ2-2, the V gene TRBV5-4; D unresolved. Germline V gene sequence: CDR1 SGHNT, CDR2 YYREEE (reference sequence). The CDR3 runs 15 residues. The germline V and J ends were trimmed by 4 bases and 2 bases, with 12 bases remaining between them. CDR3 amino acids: CASSHTVLNTGELFF. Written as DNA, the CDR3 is TGTGCCAGCAGCCACACAGTCCTAAACACCGGGGAGCTGTTTTTT.

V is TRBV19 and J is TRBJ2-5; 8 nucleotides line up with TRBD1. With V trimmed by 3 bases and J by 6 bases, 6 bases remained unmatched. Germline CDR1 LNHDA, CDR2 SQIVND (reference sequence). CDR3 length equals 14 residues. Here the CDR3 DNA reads TGTGCCAGTAGTATGGGGCAGGGGGCGCAGACCCAGTACTTC. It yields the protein CASSMGQGAQTQYF.

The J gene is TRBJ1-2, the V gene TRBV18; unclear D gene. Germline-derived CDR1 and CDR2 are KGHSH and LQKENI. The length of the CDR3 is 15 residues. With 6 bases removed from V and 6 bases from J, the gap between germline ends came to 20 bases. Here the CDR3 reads CASSNSTGGRHGYTF. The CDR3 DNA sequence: TGTGCCAGCTCCAACTCCACTGGAGGGAGACATGGCTACACCTTC.

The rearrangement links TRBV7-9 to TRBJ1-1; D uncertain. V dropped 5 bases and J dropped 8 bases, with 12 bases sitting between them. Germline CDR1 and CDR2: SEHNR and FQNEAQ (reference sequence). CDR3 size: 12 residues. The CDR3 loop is CASSRHGLEAFF. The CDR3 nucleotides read TGTGCCAGCAGCCGCCATGGACTGGAAGCTTTCTTT.

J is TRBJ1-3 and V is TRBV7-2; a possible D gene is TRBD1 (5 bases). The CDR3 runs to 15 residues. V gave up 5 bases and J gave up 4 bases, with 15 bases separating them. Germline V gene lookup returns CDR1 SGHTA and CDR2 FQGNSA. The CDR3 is CASSIQSGVGNTIYF. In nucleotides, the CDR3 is TGTGCCAGCAGCATACAGTCGGGGGTGGGAAACACCATATATTTT.

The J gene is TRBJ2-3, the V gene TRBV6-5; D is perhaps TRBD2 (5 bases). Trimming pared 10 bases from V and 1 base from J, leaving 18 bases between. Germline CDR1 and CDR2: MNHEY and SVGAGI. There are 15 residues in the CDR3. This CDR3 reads CATATGSGGTDTQYF. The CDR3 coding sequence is TGTGCCACCGCTACTGGAAGCGGCGGCACAGATACGCAGTATTTT.

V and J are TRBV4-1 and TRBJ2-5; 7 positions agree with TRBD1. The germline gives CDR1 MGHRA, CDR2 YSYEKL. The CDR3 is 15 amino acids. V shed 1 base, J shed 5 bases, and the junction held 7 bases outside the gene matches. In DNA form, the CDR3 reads TGCGCCAGCAGCCAAGTTATACAGGGGTGGGAGACCCAGTACTTC. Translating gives CASSQVIQGWETQYF.

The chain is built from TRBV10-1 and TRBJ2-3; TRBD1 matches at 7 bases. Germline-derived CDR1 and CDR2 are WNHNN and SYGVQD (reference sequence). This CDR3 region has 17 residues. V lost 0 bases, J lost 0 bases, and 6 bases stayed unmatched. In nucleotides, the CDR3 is TGCGCCAGCAGTGAGTCTCTTTGGGACAGAAGCACAGATACGCAGTATTTT. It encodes CASSESLWDRSTDTQYF.

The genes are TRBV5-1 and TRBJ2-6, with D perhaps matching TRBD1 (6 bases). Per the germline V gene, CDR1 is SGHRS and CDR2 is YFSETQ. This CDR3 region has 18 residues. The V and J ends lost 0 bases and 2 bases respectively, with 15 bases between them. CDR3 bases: TGCGCCAGCAGCTTGGAGGTCTCAGGGGTTGCTGGGGCCAACGTCCTGACTTTC. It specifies CASSLEVSGVAGANVLTF.